Listed below are T cell receptor beta chains from one sample, sequenced in a study of radiation and T cells in renal cell carcinoma. Assay: immunoSEQ multiplex PCR; the TCRdb copy retains only in-frame clones and omits some. The top ten clones hold approximately 22% of a sample with tens of thousands of clones, around 86% of them seen once. The sequences come from blood, collected from a patient whose treatment included radiotherapy and nephrectomy. Source of these receptors: a woman in her forties or fifties with renal cell carcinoma. CDR3s include the opening cysteine and the closing phenylalanine or tryptophan. The D gene is left open where the match is weak. Clone size is given for some rows only: seen once, a few or many times, or a class if the clone is expanded.

V	J	size	D	CDR3	DNA
TRBV19	TRBJ1-1	-	-	CASSPQNTEAFF	TGTGCCAGTAGTCCCCAGAACACTGAAGCTTTCTTT
TRBV9	TRBJ2-5	-	-	CASSATGHRLQGETQYF	TGTGCCAGCAGCGCCACCGGGCATCGCCTCCAAGGGGAGACCCAGTACTTC
TRBV4-3	TRBJ2-1	-	-	CASSQDARGGYNEQFF	TGCGCCAGCAGCCAAGATGCCAGGGGGGGCTACAATGAGCAGTTCTTC
TRBV5-4	TRBJ1-1	-	-	CASSLAGNTEAFF	TGTGCCAGCAGCTTGGCGGGGAACACTGAAGCTTTCTTT
TRBV5-1	TRBJ2-3	-	-	CASSIRRGDTQYF	TGCGCCAGCAGCATCCGTCGGGGAGATACGCAGTATTTT
TRBV30	TRBJ2-7	-	-	CASVGPGVGEQYF	TGTGCCTCCGTAGGACCGGGGGTTGGCGAGCAGTACTTC
TRBV30	TRBJ1-3	few	-	CAWSPPQTGNTIYF	TGTGCCTGGAGCCCTCCTCAGACAGGAAACACCATATATTTT
TRBV6-1	TRBJ1-4	-	-	CASSDFNEKLFF	TGTGCCAGCAGTGACTTTAATGAAAAACTGTTTTTT
TRBV7-2	TRBJ2-2	-	TRBD2	CASSPGTSVAGELFF	TGTGCCAGCAGCCCTGGGACTAGCGTTGCCGGGGAGCTGTTTTTT
TRBV19	TRBJ2-7	-	TRBD1	CASTSTGVGEQYF	TGTGCCAGTACCTCGACAGGGGTGGGCGAGCAGTACTTC
TRBV4-3	TRBJ1-2	-	-	CASSQGVEANYGYTF	TGCGCCAGCAGCCAAGGAGTCGAGGCAAACTATGGCTACACCTTC
TRBV5-4	TRBJ1-2	once	-	CASSHFGYGYTF	TGTGCCAGCAGCCACTTTGGCTATGGCTACACCTTC
TRBV27	TRBJ2-5	-	-	CASPSLDSEYQETQYF	TGTGCCAGCCCCTCTTTGGACAGCGAATACCAAGAGACCCAGTACTTC
TRBV19	TRBJ2-5	-	-	CASSIGARRETQYF	TGTGCCAGTAGTATAGGTGCTAGAAGGGAGACCCAGTACTTC
TRBV6-1	TRBJ1-3	-	TRBD1	CASRDITGAGNTIYF	TGTGCCAGCAGAGACATTACAGGGGCTGGAAACACCATATATTTT
TRBV5-1	TRBJ1-4	-	-	CASSLGTLIATNEKLFF	TGCGCCAGCAGCTTGGGGACGCTAATTGCAACTAATGAAAAACTGTTTTTT
TRBV19	TRBJ2-2	-	TRBD2	CASSSGRRLADTGELFF	TGTGCCAGTAGTTCAGGCAGGCGGCTAGCGGACACCGGGGAGCTGTTTTTT
TRBV28	TRBJ1-2	-	TRBD1	CASSPLDRATNYGYTF	TGTGCCAGCAGTCCCTTGGACAGGGCTACTAACTATGGCTACACCTTC
TRBV5-5	TRBJ2-7	-	-	CASSFDPSGLVSSYEQYF	TGTGCCAGCAGCTTCGACCCCTCGGGGCTAGTCAGCTCCTACGAGCAGTACTTC
TRBV15	TRBJ2-7	-	TRBD2	CATSRSTGTSGTYEQYF	TGTGCCACCAGCAGGTCTACTGGGACTAGCGGGACCTACGAGCAGTACTTC
TRBV30	TRBJ1-6	once	-	CAWRDTNNSPLHF	TGTGCCTGGAGGGACACCAATAATTCACCCCTCCACTTT
TRBV7-3	TRBJ2-7	-	TRBD1	CASSPGTEGYEQYF	TGTGCCAGCAGCCCCGGGACAGAGGGCTACGAGCAGTACTTC
TRBV4-1	TRBJ1-6	once	-	CASSDENSPLHF	TGCGCCAGCAGCGACGAGAATTCACCCCTCCACTTT
TRBV27	TRBJ2-1	few	-	CASSTPLPGSYNEQFF	TGTGCCAGCAGTACCCCCCTCCCAGGCTCCTACAATGAGCAGTTCTTC
TRBV5-6	TRBJ1-1	-	-	CASSRTGAWNTEAFF	TGTGCCAGCAGCAGGACCGGGGCCTGGAACACTGAAGCTTTCTTT
TRBV11-2	TRBJ2-7	-	-	CASSLGPRLEIYVQYF	TGTGCCAGCAGCTTAGGGCCCAGACTCGAGATCTACGTGCAGTACTTC
TRBV9	TRBJ2-1	-	TRBD2	CASSLTSGVEQFF	TGTGCCAGCAGCCTGACTAGCGGGGTTGAGCAGTTCTTC
TRBV7-2	TRBJ2-2	-	-	CASGGANTGELFF	TGTGCCTCTGGAGGAGCGAACACCGGGGAGCTGTTTTTT
TRBV7-2	TRBJ2-3	-	-	CASSLIGPDTQYF	TGTGCCAGCAGCTTGATTGGCCCAGATACGCAGTATTTT
TRBV6-1	TRBJ2-7	-	TRBD1	CASSEAVGQGAQQYF	TGTGCCAGCAGTGAAGCGGTAGGACAGGGGGCCCAGCAGTACTTC
TRBV4-1	TRBJ2-1	-	TRBD2	CASSQDYIRGGRNEQFF	TGCGCCAGCAGCCAAGATTACATTCGGGGGGGTCGGAATGAGCAGTTCTTC